This is a list of T cell receptor beta chains from one sample in a study of shared clonotypes between healthy human individuals. Some clones are missing from TCRdb's copy, which holds only in-frame ones; the method was immunoSEQ multiplex PCR. Altogether fewer than 600,000 clones are present, about 80% being singletons, with the ten largest covering around 12%. Sequencing used PBMCs. The receptors were gathered from a woman aged 40 to 49 in good health. Some clones in this sample may be carry-over from other donors' samples. Both conserved end residues are part of each CDR3. The D gene is left open where the match is weak. The size of a clone is reported for some rows only, either as once, few or many, or as a class for expanded clones.

d_call,cdr3_length,clone_size,v_call,j_call,cdr3_nt,cdr3_aa
TRBD1,16,.,TRBV6-1,TRBJ2-7,TGTGCCAGCAGTGGACCAGGGACAGGGATTGGGTACGAGCAGTACTTC,CASSGPGTGIGYEQYF
TRBD2,16,.,TRBV27,TRBJ2-7,TGTGCCAGCAGTTTACTCCAGCGGGAGGGCCGAAACGAGCAGTACTTC,CASSLLQREGRNEQYF
.,15,.,TRBV15,TRBJ2-1,TGTGCCACCAGCAGAGATAGCGGCGGCTACAATGAGCAGTTCTTC,CATSRDSGGYNEQFF
.,15,.,TRBV6-5,TRBJ2-3,TGTGCCAGCAGTTACGAGGGCGGGTCCGGAGATACGCAGTATTTT,CASSYEGGSGDTQYF
TRBD2,15,.,TRBV6-1,TRBJ2-1,TGTGCCAGCAGGACCTTAGCGGGAGTTGGATATGAGCAGTTCTTC,CASRTLAGVGYEQFF
.,15,.,TRBV11-2,TRBJ2-7,TGTGCCAGCAGCCGTAACCGGGACGCAAACTACGAGCAGTACTTC,CASSRNRDANYEQYF
.,14,.,TRBV9,TRBJ2-7,TGTGCCAGCAGCGTAGGGCTAGCGAACTACGAGCAGTACTTC,CASSVGLANYEQYF
TRBD2,11,.,TRBV4-1,TRBJ2-1,TGCGCCAGCAGCCAGGGAGGGCGGTCGGTCTTC,CASSQGGRSVF
.,15,.,TRBV2,TRBJ1-2,TGTGCCAGCAGTTCACCGGGGCAGGGCCACTATGGCTACACCTTC,CASSSPGQGHYGYTF
TRBD2,14,many,TRBV29-1,TRBJ2-1,TGCAGCGTCTGGTTCGGAGCGGCGGGAGATGAGCAGTTCTTC,CSVWFGAAGDEQFF
.,13,once,TRBV7-9,TRBJ2-2,TGTGCCAGCAGCTTTCAGCGCGGCGGGGAGCTGTTTTTT,CASSFQRGGELFF
.,12,.,TRBV15,TRBJ2-3,TGTGCCACCAGCAGAGATTCTTCCACTAGCAGGTTC,CATSRDSSTSRF
TRBD1,15,once,TRBV7-3,TRBJ2-1,TGTGCCAGCAGCAATTCAGGGGGCAGTTTCAATGAGCAGTTCTTC,CASSNSGGSFNEQFF
.,12,.,TRBV28,TRBJ1-1,TGTGCCAGCGGCCGGGCCCCTGATGAAGCTCTCTTT,CASGRAPDEALF
TRBD1,14,few,TRBV19,TRBJ1-4,TGTGCCAGTACAGGGGGCGCGACTAATGAAAAACTGTTTTTT,CASTGGATNEKLFF
.,15,.,TRBV28,TRBJ2-3,TGTGCCAGCAGTTTAATGCGGGGGCCCACAGATACGCAGTATTTT,CASSLMRGPTDTQYF
.,13,.,TRBV6-4,TRBJ1-1,TGTGCCAGCAGTTTAGAGTGGAACACTGAAGCTTTCTTT,CASSLEWNTEAFF
.,15,.,TRBV7-2,TRBJ2-3,TGTGCCAGCAGCACGAGGACTACCAGCACAGATACGCAGTATTTT,CASSTRTTSTDTQYF
.,11,.,TRBV29-1,TRBJ2-3,TGCAGCGTAAACAGGGAAGATACGCAGTATTTT,CSVNREDTQYF
TRBD2,16,.,TRBV19,TRBJ2-7,TGTGCCAGTAGTACCGCTAGCGGGAGAGGTTCCTACGAGCAGTACTTC,CASSTASGRGSYEQYF
.,13,once,TRBV29-1,TRBJ2-2,TGCAGCGTGGGCGGGACTGGGGCCGGGGAGCTGTTTTTT,CSVGGTGAGELFF
.,15,.,TRBV28,TRBJ2-1,TGTGCCAGCAGTTTAGGGCCGGGACCGGTCAATGAGCAGTTCTTC,CASSLGPGPVNEQFF
TRBD1,15,.,TRBV7-2,TRBJ2-5,TGTGCCAGCAGCTTAGGGACAGGGGTTGAGAAGACCCAGTACTTC,CASSLGTGVEKTQYF
.,14,.,TRBV7-9,TRBJ2-7,TGTGCCAGCAGCTCGCCCGGACGAATCTACGAGCAGTACTTC,CASSSPGRIYEQYF
.,12,.,TRBV13,TRBJ2-3,TGTGCCAGCACTAAAGGGGGGGATACGCAGTATTTT,CASTKGGDTQYF
.,16,.,TRBV5-1,TRBJ2-2,TGCGCCAGCAGCTTGTTAGGACACCAGAACACCGGGGAGCTGTTTTTT,CASSLLGHQNTGELFF
.,16,.,TRBV6-4,TRBJ2-7,TGTGCCAGCACCTACTCTGGGACGGATAAAATCTACGAGCAGTACTTC,CASTYSGTDKIYEQYF
.,14,.,TRBV25-1,TRBJ2-7,TGTGCCAGCAGCCTCAGGAGGAGAGGAGGGGAGCAGTACTTC,CASSLRRRGGEQYF
.,15,.,TRBV11-2,TRBJ2-7,TGTGCCAGCAGCTTAGATTTAGGGGAGTTATACGAGCAGTACTTC,CASSLDLGELYEQYF
TRBD2,14,.,TRBV4-2,TRBJ2-1,TGTGCCAGCAGCCAAGGTAGCGGGAGGAATGAGCAGTTCTTC,CASSQGSGRNEQFF
TRBD2,14,.,TRBV2,TRBJ2-5,TGTGCCAGCGAAAGCGGGAGTATGATTGAGACCCAGTACTTC,CASESGSMIETQYF
TRBD1,16,few,TRBV5-6,TRBJ1-5,TGTGCCAGCAGCCTGACAGGGGGTCCGGGCAATCAGCCCCAGCATTTT,CASSLTGGPGNQPQHF
.,12,.,TRBV28,TRBJ2-5,TGTGCCAGCAGACGACCGGGGGAGACCCAGTACTTC,CASRRPGETQYF
.,15,.,TRBV10-2,TRBJ2-2,TGCGCCAGCAGGGGGGGGCTTTCGAACACCGGGGAGCTGTTTTTT,CASRGGLSNTGELFF
.,14,.,TRBV18,TRBJ1-1,TGTGCCAGCTCACAGGCGCTTCCTAACACTGAAGCTTTCTTT,CASSQALPNTEAFF
.,16,.,TRBV7-2,TRBJ1-4,TGTGCCAGCAGCTTACGGGCAGGGGCAACTAATGAAAAACTGTTTTTT,CASSLRAGATNEKLFF
TRBD2,16,.,TRBV5-1,TRBJ2-2,TGCGCCAGCAGCCGGACTAGCGGGAGAACCACCGGGGAGCTGTTTTTT,CASSRTSGRTTGELFF
TRBD2,14,.,TRBV2,TRBJ2-1,TGTGCCAGCCGACTAGCGGGAGATGACAATGAGCAGTTCTTC,CASRLAGDDNEQFF
TRBD2,16,.,TRBV7-2,TRBJ2-7,TGTGCCAGCAGCTTAGTTGGCGGGAGGGCCGTCCACGAGCAGTACTTC,CASSLVGGRAVHEQYF
.,15,.,TRBV19,TRBJ2-3,TGTGCCAGTAGTAGAACAGGGCTTAGCACAGATACGCAGTATTTT,CASSRTGLSTDTQYF
TRBD1,14,.,TRBV29-1,TRBJ1-1,TGCAGCGTCTCCTTCGGGACAGGGGGCGCTGAAGCTTTATTT,CSVSFGTGGAEALF
TRBD1,14,once,TRBV19,TRBJ1-4,TGTGCCAGTAGCGGACGGACAGGGAATGAAAAACTGTTTTTT,CASSGRTGNEKLFF
TRBD2,16,.,TRBV10-1,TRBJ2-2,TGCGCCAGCAGTGAGTCAAGGGCGGGAGGTACCGGGGAGCTGTTTTTT,CASSESRAGGTGELFF
.,13,.,TRBV5-1,TRBJ2-7,TGCGCCAGCAGCTTGGAATCACAGGACGTTAAGTACTTC,CASSLESQDVKYF
.,16,.,TRBV7-8,TRBJ2-5,TGTGCCAGCACCTTAATACGAGGGACTGGCGGAGAGACCCAGTACTTC,CASTLIRGTGGETQYF
.,15,few,TRBV9,TRBJ2-5,TGTGCCAGCAGCCGGGACTCCTTAGGGCTGGAGACCCAGTACTTC,CASSRDSLGLETQYF
TRBD2,15,.,TRBV11-2,TRBJ2-7,TGTGCCAGCAGCTCTGGACTAGCCTCATCCTACGAGCAGTACTTC,CASSSGLASSYEQYF
.,14,.,TRBV13,TRBJ2-2,TGTGCCAGCAGCTCACTCACGGGGCATGGGGAGCTGTTTTTT,CASSSLTGHGELFF
.,14,.,TRBV6-1,TRBJ2-1,TGTGCCAGCAGGGCCCCCGGGGCCTACAATGAGCAGTTCTTC,CASRAPGAYNEQFF
TRBD1,11,.,TRBV2,TRBJ2-7,TGTGCCAGCAGTCAGGGACAGGTTGGGTACTTC,CASSQGQVGYF
TRBD1,14,many,TRBV19,TRBJ1-4,TGTGCCAGTAGGGACAGGGGGCGAGAGGAAAAACTGTTTTTT,CASRDRGREEKLFF
TRBD2,16,.,TRBV5-4,TRBJ2-5,TGTGCCAGCAGCCAGACTAGCGGGAACCCGGGAGAGACCCAGTACTTC,CASSQTSGNPGETQYF